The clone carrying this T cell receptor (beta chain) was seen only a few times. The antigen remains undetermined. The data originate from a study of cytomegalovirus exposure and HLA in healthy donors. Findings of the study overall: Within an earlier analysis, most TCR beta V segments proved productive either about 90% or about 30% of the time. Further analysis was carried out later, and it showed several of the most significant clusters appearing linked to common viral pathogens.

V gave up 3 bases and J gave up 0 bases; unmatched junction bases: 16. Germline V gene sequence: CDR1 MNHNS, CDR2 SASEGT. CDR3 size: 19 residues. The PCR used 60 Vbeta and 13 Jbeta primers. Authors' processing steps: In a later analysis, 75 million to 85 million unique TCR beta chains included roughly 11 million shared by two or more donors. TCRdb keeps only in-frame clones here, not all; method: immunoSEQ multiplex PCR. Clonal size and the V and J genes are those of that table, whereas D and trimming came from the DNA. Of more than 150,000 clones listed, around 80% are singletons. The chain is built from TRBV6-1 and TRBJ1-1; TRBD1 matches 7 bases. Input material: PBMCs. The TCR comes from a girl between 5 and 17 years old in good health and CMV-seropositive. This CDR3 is CASSDITVLGTAMNTEAFF. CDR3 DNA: TGTGCCAGCAGTGATATTACCGTGCTCGGGACAGCGATGAACACTGAAGCTTTCTTT.